This T cell receptor (beta chain) comes out of a study of blood T cell repertoires in COVID-19. The assay was immunoSEQ multiplex PCR, and TCRdb's table has in-frame clones only and misses some. The sample carries a few hundred thousand clones, 70% to 90% recorded once. Trimming took 7 bases from V and 0 from J, leaving 16 bases between them. Germline CDR1 reads LNHDA; CDR2 reads SQIVND (reference sequence). The CDR3 has 17 residues. V is TRBV19 and J is TRBJ1-6; TRBD1 is a possible D gene (6 bases). The TCR sequence derives from a woman aged 40 to 55 with acute COVID-19. Sequenced sample: PBMCs or T cells enriched from blood (not recorded which). CDR3 sequence: CASKVLQGSSYNSPLHF. CDR3 nucleotide sequence: TGTGCCAGTAAGGTTCTGCAGGGGAGCTCCTATAATTCACCCCTCCACTTT. The variable domain in full, with the rest retrieved from reference TRBV19 and TRBJ1-6, is DGGITQSPKYLFRKEGQNVTLSCEQNLNHDAMYWYRQDPGQGLRLIYYSQIVNDFQKGDIAEGYSVSREKKESFPLTVTSAQKNPTAFYLCASKVLQGSSYNSPLHFGNGTRLTVT.